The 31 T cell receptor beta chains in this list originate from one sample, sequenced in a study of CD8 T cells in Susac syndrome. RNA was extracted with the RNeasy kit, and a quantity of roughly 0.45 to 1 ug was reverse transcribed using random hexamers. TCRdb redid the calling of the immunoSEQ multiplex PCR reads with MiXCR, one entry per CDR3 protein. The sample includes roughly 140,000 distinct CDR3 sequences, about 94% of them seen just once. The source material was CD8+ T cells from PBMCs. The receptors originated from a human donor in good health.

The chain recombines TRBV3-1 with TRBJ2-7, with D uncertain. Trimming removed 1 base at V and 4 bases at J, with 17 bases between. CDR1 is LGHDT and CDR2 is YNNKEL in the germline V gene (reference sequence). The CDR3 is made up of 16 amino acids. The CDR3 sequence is CASSQASGWTRYEQYF. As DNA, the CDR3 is TGTGCCAGCAGCCAAGCAAGTGGTTGGACGAGATACGAGCAGTACTTC.

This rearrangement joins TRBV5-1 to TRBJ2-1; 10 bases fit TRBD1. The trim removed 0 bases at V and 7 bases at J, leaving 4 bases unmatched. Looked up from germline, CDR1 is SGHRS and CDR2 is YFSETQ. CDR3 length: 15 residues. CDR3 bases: TGCGCCAGCAGCTTGGGACAGGGGGCGCGGAATGAGCAGTTCTTC. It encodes CASSLGQGARNEQFF.

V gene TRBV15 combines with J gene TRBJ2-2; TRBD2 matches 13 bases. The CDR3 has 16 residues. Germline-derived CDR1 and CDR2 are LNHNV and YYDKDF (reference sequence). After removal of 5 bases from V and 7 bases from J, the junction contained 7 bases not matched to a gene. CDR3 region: CATSSRLAGGVGELFF. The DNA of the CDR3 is TGTGCCACCAGCTCTCGACTAGCGGGAGGCGTCGGGGAGCTGTTTTTT.

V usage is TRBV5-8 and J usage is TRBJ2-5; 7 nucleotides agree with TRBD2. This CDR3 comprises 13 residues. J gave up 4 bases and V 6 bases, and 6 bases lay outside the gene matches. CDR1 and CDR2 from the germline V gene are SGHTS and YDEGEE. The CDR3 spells CASIVGGAETQYF. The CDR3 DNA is TGTGCCAGCATCGTGGGAGGGGCAGAGACCCAGTACTTC.

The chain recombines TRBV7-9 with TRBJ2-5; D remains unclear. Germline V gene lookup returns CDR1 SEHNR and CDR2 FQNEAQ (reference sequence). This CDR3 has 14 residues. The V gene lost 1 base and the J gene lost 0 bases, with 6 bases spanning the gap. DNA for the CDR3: TGTGCCAGCAGCTTAGTCGAGTACCAAGAGACCCAGTACTTC. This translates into CASSLVEYQETQYF.

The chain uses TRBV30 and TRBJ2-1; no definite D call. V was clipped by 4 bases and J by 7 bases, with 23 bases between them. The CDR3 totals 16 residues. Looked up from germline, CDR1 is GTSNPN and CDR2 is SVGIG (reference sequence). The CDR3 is CAWIYSGPRRGNEQFF. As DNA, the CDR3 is TGTGCCTGGATCTACTCCGGGCCCCGGCGAGGAAATGAGCAGTTCTTC.

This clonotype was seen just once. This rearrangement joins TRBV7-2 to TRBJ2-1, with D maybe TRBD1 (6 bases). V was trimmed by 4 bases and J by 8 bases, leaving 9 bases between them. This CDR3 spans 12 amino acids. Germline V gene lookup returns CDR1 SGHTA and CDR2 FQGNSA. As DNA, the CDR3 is TGTGCCAGCAGCTCGGGACACCATGAGCAGTTCTTC. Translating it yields CASSSGHHEQFF. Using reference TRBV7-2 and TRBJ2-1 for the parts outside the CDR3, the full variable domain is GAGVSQSPSNKVTEKGKDVELRCDPISGHTALYWYRQSLGQGLEFLIYFQGNSAPDKSGLPSDRFSAERTGGSVSTLTIQRTQQEDSAVYLCASSSGHHEQFFGPGTRLTVL.

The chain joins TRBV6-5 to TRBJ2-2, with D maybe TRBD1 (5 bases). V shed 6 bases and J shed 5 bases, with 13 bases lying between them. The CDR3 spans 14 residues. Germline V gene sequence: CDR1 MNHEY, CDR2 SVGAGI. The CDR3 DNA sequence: TGTGCCAGCAGCCCTTCTCAGGGAACCGGGGAGCTGTTTTTT. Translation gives CASSPSQGTGELFF.

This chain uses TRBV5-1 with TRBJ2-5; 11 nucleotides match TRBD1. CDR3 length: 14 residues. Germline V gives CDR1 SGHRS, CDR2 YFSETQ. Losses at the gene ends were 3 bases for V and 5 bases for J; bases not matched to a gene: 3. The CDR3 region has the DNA TGCGCCAGCAGCTGGACAGGGGGCGAGGAGACCCAGTACTTC. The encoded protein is CASSWTGGEETQYF.

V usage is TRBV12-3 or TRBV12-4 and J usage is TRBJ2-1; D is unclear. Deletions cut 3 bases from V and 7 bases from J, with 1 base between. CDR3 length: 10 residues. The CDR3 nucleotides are TGTGCCAGCAGTTTTAATGAGCAGTTCTTC. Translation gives CASSFNEQFF.

The CDR3 is CASSQEGSGKETQYF. CDR3 bases: TGCGCCAGCAGCCAAGAAGGTAGCGGGAAAGAGACCCAGTACTTC. The V gene is TRBV4-3, the J gene TRBJ2-5; 8 positions agree with TRBD2. The V gene's germline CDR1 is LGHNA and CDR2 YSLEER. The CDR3 runs to 15 residues. The junction had 3 bases not matched to a gene; V was cut back by 0 bases and J by 3 bases.

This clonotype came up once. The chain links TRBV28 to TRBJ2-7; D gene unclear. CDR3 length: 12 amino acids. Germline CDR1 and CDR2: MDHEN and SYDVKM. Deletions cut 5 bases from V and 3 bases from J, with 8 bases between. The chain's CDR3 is CASSPQNYEQYF. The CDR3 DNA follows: TGTGCCAGCAGTCCTCAGAACTACGAGCAGTACTTC.

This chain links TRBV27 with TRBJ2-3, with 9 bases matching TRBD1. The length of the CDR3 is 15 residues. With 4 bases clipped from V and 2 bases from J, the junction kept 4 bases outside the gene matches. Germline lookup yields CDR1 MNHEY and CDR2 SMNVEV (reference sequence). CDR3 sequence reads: CASSWTGEHTDTQYF. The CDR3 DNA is TGTGCCAGCAGTTGGACAGGGGAACACACAGATACGCAGTATTTT.

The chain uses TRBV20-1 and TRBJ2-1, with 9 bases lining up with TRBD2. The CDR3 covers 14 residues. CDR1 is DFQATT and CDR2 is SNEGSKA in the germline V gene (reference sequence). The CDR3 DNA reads TGCAGCCTAGTTCGGGTAGCGGGAGATGATGAGCAGTTCTTC. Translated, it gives CSLVRVAGDDEQFF.

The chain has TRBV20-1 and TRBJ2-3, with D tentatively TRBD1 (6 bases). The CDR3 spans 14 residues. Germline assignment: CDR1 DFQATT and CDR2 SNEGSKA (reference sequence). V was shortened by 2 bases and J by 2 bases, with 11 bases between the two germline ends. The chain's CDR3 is CSARNPGATDTQYF. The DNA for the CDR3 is TGCAGTGCTAGAAACCCAGGGGCCACAGATACGCAGTATTTT.

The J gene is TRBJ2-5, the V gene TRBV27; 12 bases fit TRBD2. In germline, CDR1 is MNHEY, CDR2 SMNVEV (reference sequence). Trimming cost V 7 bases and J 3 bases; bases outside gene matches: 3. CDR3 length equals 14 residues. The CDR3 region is CASTSGRAKETQYF. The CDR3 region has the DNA TGTGCCAGCACTAGCGGGAGGGCTAAAGAGACCCAGTACTTC.

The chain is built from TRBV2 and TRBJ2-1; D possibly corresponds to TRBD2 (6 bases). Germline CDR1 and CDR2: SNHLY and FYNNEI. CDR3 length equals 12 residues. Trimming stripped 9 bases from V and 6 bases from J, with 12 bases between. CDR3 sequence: CARGAGGNEQFF. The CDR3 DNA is TGTGCCAGAGGGGCCGGGGGCAATGAGCAGTTCTTC.

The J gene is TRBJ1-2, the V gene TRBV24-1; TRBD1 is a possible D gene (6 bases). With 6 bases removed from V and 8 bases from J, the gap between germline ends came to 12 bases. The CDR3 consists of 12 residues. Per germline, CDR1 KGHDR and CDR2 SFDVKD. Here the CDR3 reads CATSWGHNGYTF. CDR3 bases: TGTGCCACCAGTTGGGGACACAACGGCTACACCTTC.

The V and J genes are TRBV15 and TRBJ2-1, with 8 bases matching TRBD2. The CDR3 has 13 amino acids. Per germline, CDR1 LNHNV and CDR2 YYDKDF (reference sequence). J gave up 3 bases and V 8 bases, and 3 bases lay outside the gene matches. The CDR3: CATGGRIYNEQFF. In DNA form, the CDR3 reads TGTGCCACCGGCGGGAGGATCTACAATGAGCAGTTCTTC.

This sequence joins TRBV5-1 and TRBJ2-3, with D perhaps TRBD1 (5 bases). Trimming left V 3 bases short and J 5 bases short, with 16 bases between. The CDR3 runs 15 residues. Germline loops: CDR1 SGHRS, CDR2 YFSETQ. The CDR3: CASSSSGNSGDTQYF. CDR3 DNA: TGCGCCAGCAGCTCCTCAGGGAATTCCGGAGATACGCAGTATTTT.

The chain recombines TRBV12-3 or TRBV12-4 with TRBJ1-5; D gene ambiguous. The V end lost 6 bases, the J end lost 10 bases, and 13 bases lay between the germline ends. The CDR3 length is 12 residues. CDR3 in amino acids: CASREGSKPQHF. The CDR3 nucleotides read TGTGCCAGCAGGGAAGGGAGCAAACCCCAGCATTTT.

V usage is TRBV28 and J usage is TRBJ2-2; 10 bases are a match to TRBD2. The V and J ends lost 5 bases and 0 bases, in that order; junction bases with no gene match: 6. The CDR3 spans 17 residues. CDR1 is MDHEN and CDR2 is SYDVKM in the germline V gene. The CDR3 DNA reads TGTGCCAGCAGTGGACTAGCGGTTAACTCGAACACCGGGGAGCTGTTTTTT. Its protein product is CASSGLAVNSNTGELFF. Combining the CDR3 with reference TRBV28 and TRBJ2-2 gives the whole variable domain DVKVTQSSRYLVKRTGEKVFLECVQDMDHENMFWYRQDPGLGLRLIYFSYDVKMKEKGDIPEGYSVSREKKERFSLILESASTNQTSMYLCASSGLAVNSNTGELFFGEGSRLTVL.

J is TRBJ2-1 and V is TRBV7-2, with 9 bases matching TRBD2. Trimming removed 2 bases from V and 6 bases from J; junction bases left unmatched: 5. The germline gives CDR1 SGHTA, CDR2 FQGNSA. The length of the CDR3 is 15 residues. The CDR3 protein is CASSLSSSGANEQFF. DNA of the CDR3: TGTGCCAGCAGCTTATCGTCTAGCGGGGCCAATGAGCAGTTCTTC.

The CDR3 nucleotides are TGTGCCAGCAGTTTACGGACAGGCATGAACACTGAAGCTTTCTTT. It codes for CASSLRTGMNTEAFF. The chain is built from TRBV27 and TRBJ1-1; 7 positions agree with TRBD1. The V gene's germline CDR1 is MNHEY and CDR2 SMNVEV (reference sequence). V dropped 2 bases and J dropped 0; count of bases not matched to a gene: 3. The CDR3 has 15 residues.

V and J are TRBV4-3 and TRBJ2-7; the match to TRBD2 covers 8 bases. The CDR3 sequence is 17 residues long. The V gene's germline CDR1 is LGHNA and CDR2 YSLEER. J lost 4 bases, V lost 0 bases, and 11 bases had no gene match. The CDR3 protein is CASSQELGIAGRYEQYF. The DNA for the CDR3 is TGCGCCAGCAGCCAAGAGCTCGGAATAGCGGGAAGGTACGAGCAGTACTTC.

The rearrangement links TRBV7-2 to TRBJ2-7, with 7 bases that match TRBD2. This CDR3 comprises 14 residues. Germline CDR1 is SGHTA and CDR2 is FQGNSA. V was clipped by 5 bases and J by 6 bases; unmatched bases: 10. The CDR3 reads CASSPPGGPGEQYF. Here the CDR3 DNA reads TGTGCCAGCAGCCCGCCGGGAGGACCGGGCGAGCAGTACTTC.

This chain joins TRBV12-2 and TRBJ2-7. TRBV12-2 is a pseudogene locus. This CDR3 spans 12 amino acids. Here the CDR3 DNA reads TGTGCAAGTCGCTTAGAAGGTTCCGAGCAGTACTTC. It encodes CASRLEGSEQYF.

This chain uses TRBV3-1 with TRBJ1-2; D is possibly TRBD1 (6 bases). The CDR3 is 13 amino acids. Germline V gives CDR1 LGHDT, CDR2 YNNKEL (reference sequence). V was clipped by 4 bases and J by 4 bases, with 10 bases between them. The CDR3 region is CASSPGQTYGYTF. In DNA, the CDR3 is TGTGCCAGCAGCCCGGGACAAACCTATGGCTACACCTTC.

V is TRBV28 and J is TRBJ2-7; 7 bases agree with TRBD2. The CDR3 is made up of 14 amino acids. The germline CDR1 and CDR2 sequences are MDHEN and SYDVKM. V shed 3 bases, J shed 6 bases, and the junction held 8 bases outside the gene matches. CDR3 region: CASSFGRGNREQYF. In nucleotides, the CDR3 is TGTGCCAGCAGTTTTGGGAGGGGAAATCGCGAGCAGTACTTC.

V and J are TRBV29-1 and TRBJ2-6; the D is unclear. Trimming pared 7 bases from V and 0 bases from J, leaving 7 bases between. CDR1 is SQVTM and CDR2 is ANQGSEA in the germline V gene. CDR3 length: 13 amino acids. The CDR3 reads CSGLLSGANVLTF. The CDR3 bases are TGCAGCGGTTTACTCTCTGGGGCCAACGTCCTGACTTTC.

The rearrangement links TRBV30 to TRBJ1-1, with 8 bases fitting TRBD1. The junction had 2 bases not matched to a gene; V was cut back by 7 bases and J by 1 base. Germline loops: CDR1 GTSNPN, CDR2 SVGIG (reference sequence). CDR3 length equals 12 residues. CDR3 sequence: CASDRGNTEAFF. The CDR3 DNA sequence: TGTGCCTCCGACAGGGGGAACACTGAAGCTTTCTTT.